This T cell receptor (beta chain) was profiled in a study of T cells in Graves' hyperthyroidism and ophthalmopathy. The V end lost 7 bases, the J end lost 7 bases, and 8 bases lay between the germline ends. This CDR3 is 11 amino acids long. Germline-derived CDR1 and CDR2 are SNHLY and FYNNEI. This clonotype came up a few times. Patients aged 18 to 65 had newly diagnosed hyperthyroidism that had lasted under 2 months. Researchers took RNA transcripts and amplified the TCR beta CDR3 regions from them. The HTBI set primed first-round TCR CDR3 RT-PCR. Each CDR3 protein is one row after TCRdb ran MiXCR on the multiplex PCR reads. This table has 75,000 to 100,000 distinct CDR3 sequences, around 50% appearing once.

The chain couples TRBV2 to TRBJ1-5, with TRBD1 as a possible D gene (5 bases). The receptor's source is a woman aged 40 to 50 with Graves' hyperthyroidism. The material sequenced was blood. In nucleotides, the CDR3 is TGTGCCAGCAAGGGGAGACAGCCCCAGCATTTT. Its translation is CASKGRQPQHF.